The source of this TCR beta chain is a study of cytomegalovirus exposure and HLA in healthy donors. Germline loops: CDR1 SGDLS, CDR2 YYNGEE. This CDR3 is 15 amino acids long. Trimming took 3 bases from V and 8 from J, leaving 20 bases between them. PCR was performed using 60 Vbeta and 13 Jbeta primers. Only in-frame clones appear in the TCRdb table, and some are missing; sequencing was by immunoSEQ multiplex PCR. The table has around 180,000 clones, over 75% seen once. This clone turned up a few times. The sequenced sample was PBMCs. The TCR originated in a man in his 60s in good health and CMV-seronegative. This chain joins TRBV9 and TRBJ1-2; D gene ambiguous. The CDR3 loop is CASSGLAGRYRGYTF. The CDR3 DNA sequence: TGTGCCAGCAGCGGTTTGGCAGGTCGTTATAGGGGCTACACCTTC.